Following are 21 T cell receptor beta chains from one sample sequenced in a study of CD8+ T cells in alopecia areata. It was cDNA, reverse transcribed from extracted RNA, that served as the sequencing template. The method was immunoSEQ multiplex PCR; TCRdb's version includes in-frame clones alone and lacks a portion of them. Among about 160,000 clones listed, approximately 65% were seen once. Treatment: oral pan-JAK inhibitor, 5-10 mg twice daily. The source was CD4+ T cells sorted from blood, collected at week 4, from a patient treated with tofacitinib. The source of these receptors is a human donor with alopecia areata.

This clone was detected only once. The chain is built from TRBV29-1 and TRBJ2-6, with a tentative D call TRBD2 (5 bases). Germline V CDR1 and CDR2: SQVTM, ANQGSEA. V shed 2 bases and J shed 3 bases, with 8 bases lying between them. The CDR3 contains 14 residues. CDR3 bases: TGCAGCGTTGAACACGGACTTGGGGCCAACGTCCTGACTTTC. Translation: CSVEHGLGANVLTF.

This clone has more than one count but fewer than ten. The chain employs TRBV2 and TRBJ2-2, with 7 bases identical to TRBD1. Germline V CDR1 and CDR2: SNHLY, FYNNEI. This CDR3 comprises 13 residues. Germline trimming cut 4 bases from V and 7 bases from J; bases unmatched to any gene: 3. This chain's CDR3 is CASSAQGVGELFF. The CDR3 DNA reads as TGTGCCAGCAGTGCTCAGGGGGTCGGGGAGCTGTTTTTT.

This clone has a handful of counts. The rearrangement uses TRBV4-3 and TRBJ2-7; 9 bases match TRBD1. The V gene's germline CDR1 is LGHNA and CDR2 YSLEER. Unmatched junction bases numbered 6, after V lost 3 bases and J lost 3 bases. CDR3 size: 15 residues. The CDR3 is CASSQMGQGYYEQYF. Here the CDR3 DNA reads TGCGCCAGCAGCCAGATGGGACAGGGATACTACGAGCAGTACTTC.

This chain links TRBV29-1 with TRBJ2-3, with TRBD2 matching 7 bases. V lost 7 bases and J lost 6; bases outside the gene matches: 13. Germline CDR1 and CDR2: SQVTM and ANQGSEA. The CDR3 consists of 14 residues. CDR3 nucleotides: TGCAGCGCGGTAGCGGGTCGTTTCTCGGATACGCAGTATTTT. Its protein is CSAVAGRFSDTQYF.

This chain uses TRBV9 with TRBJ1-5; D is unclear. With 0 bases removed from V and 2 bases from J, the gap between germline ends came to 9 bases. CDR3 length: 15 amino acids. Looked up from germline, CDR1 is SGDLS and CDR2 is YYNGEE. DNA for the CDR3: TGTGCCAGCAGCGTAGGTGGTCTTGGCAATCAGCCCCAGCATTTT. Translation gives CASSVGGLGNQPQHF.

This clone was counted only a few times. CDR3 sequence: CSAQMNTGELFF. CDR3 bases: TGCAGCGCCCAGATGAACACCGGGGAGCTGTTTTTT. The rearrangement links TRBV29-1 to TRBJ2-2; no firm D call. Between the trimmed V and J ends, which lost 7 bases and 1 base, there was a span of 7 bases. Germline assignment: CDR1 SQVTM and CDR2 ANQGSEA. The CDR3 consists of 12 residues.

The V and J genes are TRBV6-5 and TRBJ1-2, with 7 bases fitting TRBD1. Germline V lookup: CDR1 MNHEY, CDR2 SVGAGI. Losses at the gene ends were 6 bases for V and 3 bases for J; bases not matched to a gene: 10. The CDR3 runs 15 residues. The CDR3 reads CASSLTDREYYGYTF. The CDR3 DNA reads TGTGCCAGCAGCCTTACCGACAGGGAATACTATGGCTACACCTTC.

CDR3 protein: CAVGASNYGYTF. DNA for the CDR3: TGTGCCGTAGGGGCGTCTAACTATGGCTACACCTTC. V usage is TRBV7-2 and J usage is TRBJ1-2, with D possibly being TRBD1 (5 bases). The V end was cut by 11 bases, the J end by 0 bases, with 10 bases between. The CDR3 totals 12 residues. Germline V CDR1 and CDR2: SGHTA, FQGNSA.

Details on this clone: Within the sample, other DNA sequences also encode this same CDR3. The chain joins TRBV7-2 to TRBJ2-7; D possibly corresponds to TRBD2 (5 bases). There are 13 residues in the CDR3. Germline V lookup: CDR1 SGHTA, CDR2 FQGNSA. Trimming cost V 1 base and J 3 bases, with 7 bases left between them. CDR3: CASSLVAGYEQYF. The CDR3 nucleotides read TGTGCCAGCAGCTTAGTGGCGGGCTACGAGCAGTACTTC.

V is TRBV29-1 and J is TRBJ2-1; D possibly corresponds to TRBD2 (6 bases). CDR1 SQVTM and CDR2 ANQGSEA come from the germline V gene. V gave up 4 bases and J gave up 4 bases, with 14 bases separating them. CDR3 length equals 14 residues. DNA for the CDR3: TGCAGCGTTGCTTGGGACTGGATATACAATGAGCAGTTCTTC. This translates into CSVAWDWIYNEQFF.

The J gene is TRBJ1-3, the V gene TRBV18; 10 nucleotides align to TRBD1. The CDR3 totals 17 residues. With V trimmed by 5 bases and J by 4 bases, 11 bases remained unmatched. CDR1 is KGHSH, CDR2 LQKENI, per germline. CDR3 in amino acids: CASSTGTGASRGNTIYF. The CDR3 DNA sequence: TGTGCCAGCTCAACCGGGACAGGGGCCTCCCGAGGAAACACCATATATTTT.

The rearrangement joins TRBV10-3 to TRBJ2-3; D uncertain. This CDR3 region has 15 residues. Trimming took 0 bases from V and 6 from J, leaving 13 bases between them. Germline CDR1 ENHRY, CDR2 SYGVKD. The CDR3 spells CAISESGQFGDTQYF. DNA for the CDR3: TGTGCCATCAGTGAGTCGGGTCAGTTTGGGGATACGCAGTATTTT.

The chain combines TRBV29-1 with TRBJ1-1, with D hard to call. The CDR3 has 11 residues. V was shortened by 4 bases and J by 6 bases, with 9 bases between the two germline ends. CDR1 is SQVTM, CDR2 ANQGSEA, per germline. CDR3 in DNA: TGCAGCGTTGTCCTCAAGTCTGAAGCTTTCTTT. It is translated as CSVVLKSEAFF.

V gene TRBV20-1 combines with J gene TRBJ2-4; D gene uncertain. The CDR3 covers 11 residues. V lost 3 bases, J lost 8 bases, and 8 bases lay in between. The germline gives CDR1 DFQATT, CDR2 SNEGSKA (reference sequence). The CDR3 nucleotides are TGCAGTGCTAGGCTTCTGGACATTCAGTACTTC. This encodes CSARLLDIQYF.

The CDR3 DNA follows: TGTGCCAGCAGTTACTCGGGCAGGGCGACTGAAGCTTTCTTT. As protein: CASSYSGRATEAFF. The chain recombines TRBV6-5 with TRBJ1-1, with a weak D call TRBD1 (5 bases). Trimming took 0 bases from V and 5 from J, leaving 10 bases between them. The germline V gene encodes CDR1 MNHEY and CDR2 SVGAGI. CDR3 size: 14 residues.

This sequence joins TRBV2 and TRBJ1-5; the D is unclear. There are 14 residues in the CDR3. Deletions cut 3 bases from V and 1 base from J, with 7 bases between. Germline lookup yields CDR1 SNHLY and CDR2 FYNNEI. The CDR3 spells CASSDGSSNQPQHF. In nucleotides, the CDR3 is TGTGCCAGCAGTGACGGGTCCAGCAATCAGCCCCAGCATTTT.

The chain carries TRBV30 and TRBJ2-7; D unclear. Looked up from germline, CDR1 is GTSNPN and CDR2 is SVGIG (reference sequence). V was pared by 0 bases and J by 5 bases, with 8 bases between. The CDR3 loop spans 12 amino acids. The CDR3 reads CAWSVGWDEQYF. The CDR3 nucleotides are TGTGCCTGGAGTGTGGGTTGGGACGAGCAGTACTTC.

V gene TRBV6-5 combines with J gene TRBJ1-1, with TRBD1 as a possible D gene (5 bases). Deletions cut 6 bases from V and 1 base from J, with 9 bases between. CDR1 is MNHEY and CDR2 is SVGAGI in the germline V gene. The CDR3 has 13 amino acids. In nucleotides, the CDR3 is TGTGCCAGCAGAGGGACGGCGAACACTGAAGCTTTCTTT. This gives the protein CASRGTANTEAFF.

This chain joins TRBV29-1 and TRBJ2-3, with 8 nucleotides matching TRBD1. This CDR3 spans 13 amino acids. Germline CDR1 is SQVTM and CDR2 is ANQGSEA. With V trimmed by 7 bases and J by 4 bases, 7 bases remained unmatched. In nucleotides, the CDR3 is TGCAGCGCGGACAGGGCTCGATCAGATACGCAGTATTTT. Its translation is CSADRARSDTQYF.

This clone was seen only once. The rearrangement uses TRBV9 and TRBJ2-1; perhaps TRBD2 as D (7 bases). The germline V and J ends were trimmed by 0 bases and 2 bases, with 15 bases remaining between them. The V gene's germline CDR1 is SGDLS and CDR2 YYNGEE. The CDR3 sequence is 17 residues long. CDR3 protein: CASSVDGGGAPYNEQFF. DNA of the CDR3: TGTGCCAGCAGCGTAGACGGTGGGGGGGCCCCCTACAATGAGCAGTTCTTC.

This chain uses TRBV18 with TRBJ2-7; perhaps TRBD2 as D (6 bases). V was trimmed by 5 bases and J by 1 base, leaving 12 bases between them. This CDR3 spans 14 amino acids. Germline V gene lookup returns CDR1 KGHSH and CDR2 LQKENI. Written as DNA, the CDR3 is TGTGCCAGCTCATGGCAGGGAGGTTCCTACGAGCAGTACTTC. This codes for CASSWQGGSYEQYF.